One sample yielded the 22 T cell receptor beta chains listed below, sequenced in a study of cytomegalovirus exposure and HLA in healthy donors. PCR primers comprised 60 Vbeta and 13 Jbeta primers. Data came from immunoSEQ multiplex PCR; TCRdb stores just in-frame clones and leaves some out. This table has around 130,000 clones, approximately 82% appearing once. The sample was PBMCs. The source is a woman aged 18-35 years in good health and CMV-seropositive.

This chain connects TRBV19 to TRBJ1-2, with D perhaps matching TRBD1 (5 bases). Germline V gives CDR1 LNHDA, CDR2 SQIVND (reference sequence). This CDR3 is 13 amino acids long. V lost 7 bases to trimming and J lost 8 bases, with 17 bases between them. CDR3 nucleotides: TGTGCCAGTAAAGACTGGCAGGGTGAGGGCTACACCTTC. It encodes CASKDWQGEGYTF.

As concerns this clone: Distinct nucleotide sequences in the sample also encode this CDR3. The chain carries TRBV11-2 and TRBJ2-7; D unresolved. The CDR3 runs 12 residues. Trimming took off 3 bases at V and 3 bases at J, with 6 bases between the two ends. The germline gives CDR1 SGHAT, CDR2 FQNNGV. The CDR3 sequence: CASSLAGYEQYF. CDR3 nucleotides: TGTGCCAGCAGCTTGGCAGGCTACGAGCAGTACTTC.

A word on this clone: Other DNA sequences from this sample encode an identical CDR3 as well. CDR3 coding DNA: TGTGCCAGCAGCATAGGACAGGGGAGAAACACTGAAGCTTTCTTT. It yields the protein CASSIGQGRNTEAFF. V usage is TRBV5-6 and J usage is TRBJ1-1, with TRBD1 identical over 9 bases. The CDR3 runs 15 residues. Germline values: CDR1 SGHDT, CDR2 YYEEEE. The V gene end was trimmed by 4 bases and the J gene end by 2 bases; junction bases not matched to a gene: 6.

This clone was seen only once. The V call is TRBV5-1, the J call TRBJ2-7, with a possible D match to TRBD2 (6 bases). CDR1 SGHRS and CDR2 YFSETQ come from the germline V gene. The germline V and J ends were trimmed by 0 bases and 7 bases, with 8 bases remaining between them. The length of the CDR3 is 12 residues. The CDR3 bases are TGCGCCAGCAGCTTGGTTGGAGGGGAGCAGTACTTC. This sequence encodes CASSLVGGEQYF.

The genes are TRBV19 and TRBJ1-1; D may be TRBD1 (6 bases). Germline V gene sequence: CDR1 LNHDA, CDR2 SQIVND (reference sequence). The CDR3 contains 12 residues. V was cut by 9 bases and J by 10 bases, with 18 bases left in between. This chain's CDR3 is CARGVRGAVAFF. CDR3 sequence (DNA): TGTGCCAGAGGGGTCAGGGGCGCGGTAGCTTTCTTT.

The sample holds one count of this clone. V is TRBV12-5 and J is TRBJ1-5, with 7 bases matching TRBD1. The length of the CDR3 is 15 residues. CDR1 is LGHNT, CDR2 FRNRAP, per germline. V shed 3 bases and J 1 base; nucleotides not matched to a gene: 3. The CDR3 here is CASGFTGASNQPQHF. CDR3 DNA sequence: TGTGCTAGTGGTTTTACAGGGGCCAGCAATCAGCCCCAGCATTTT.

CDR3 nucleotides: TGCGCCAGCAGCTTACAGGGAAACAACTATGGCTACACCTTC. Translated: CASSLQGNNYGYTF. The gene calls are TRBV5-1 and TRBJ1-2; D is possibly TRBD1 (6 bases). The germline gives CDR1 SGHRS, CDR2 YFSETQ. This CDR3 has 14 residues. With 2 bases removed from V and 2 bases from J, the gap between germline ends came to 10 bases.

The CDR3 DNA sequence: TGTGCCAGCAGCATTACAGGGCAGGGAACCTACGAGCAGTACTTC. Translation gives CASSITGQGTYEQYF. The V call is TRBV7-2, the J call TRBJ2-7; D possibly corresponds to TRBD1 (6 bases). V shed 5 bases and J shed 2 bases, with 16 bases lying between them. Germline CDR1 and CDR2: SGHTA and FQGNSA. The CDR3 is 15 residues long. Combining the CDR3 with reference TRBV7-2 and TRBJ2-7 gives the whole variable domain GAGVSQSPSNKVTEKGKDVELRCDPISGHTALYWYRQSLGQGLEFLIYFQGNSAPDKSGLPSDRFSAERTGGSVSTLTIQRTQQEDSAVYLCASSITGQGTYEQYFGPGTRLTVT.

This clone was picked up one time. The rearrangement links TRBV4-1 to TRBJ2-1; the match to TRBD2 covers 10 bases. V shed 1 base and J 4 bases; nucleotides not matched to a gene: 4. In germline, CDR1 is MGHRA, CDR2 YSYEKL. The CDR3 is 16 amino acids. This chain's CDR3 is CASSQVSGGTYNEQFF. CDR3 bases: TGCGCCAGCAGCCAAGTTAGCGGGGGGACGTACAATGAGCAGTTCTTC.

The rearrangement links TRBV7-9 to TRBJ2-5, with D perhaps TRBD2 (5 bases). Germline-derived CDR1 and CDR2 are SEHNR and FQNEAQ (reference sequence). The V end lost 1 base, the J end lost 1 base, and 10 bases lay between the germline ends. The CDR3 covers 15 residues. The CDR3 spells CASSLVGEPQETQYF. The CDR3 DNA follows: TGTGCCAGCAGCTTAGTTGGGGAGCCCCAAGAGACCCAGTACTTC. The variable domain in full, completed from reference TRBV7-9 and TRBJ2-5, reads DTGVSQNPRHKITKRGQNVTFRCDPISEHNRLYWYRQTLGQGPEFLTYFQNEAQLEKSRLLSDRFSAERPKGSFSTLEIQRTEQGDSAMYLCASSLVGEPQETQYFGPGTRLLVL.

This clone has just a few counts. A junction boundary mismatches the germline segment, possibly from a read error. The gene calls are TRBV27 and TRBJ1-1; no reliable D call. Germline V CDR1 and CDR2: MNHEY, SMNVEV (reference sequence). The length of the CDR3 is 15 residues. The CDR3 here is CASAEAAALNTEAFF. In DNA, the CDR3 is TGTGCCAGTGCCGAGGCGGCAGCCTTGAATACTGAAGCTTTCTTT.

This rearrangement joins TRBV19 to TRBJ1-5, with D perhaps matching TRBD1 (6 bases). Germline CDR1 is LNHDA and CDR2 is SQIVND (reference sequence). There are 15 residues in the CDR3. The V end was cut by 6 bases, the J end by 0 bases, with 12 bases between. The CDR3 loop reads CASRPQGDSNQPQHF. In DNA form, the CDR3 reads TGTGCCAGTAGACCACAGGGAGATAGCAATCAGCCCCAGCATTTT.

The V and J genes are TRBV9 and TRBJ1-1, with D possibly TRBD1 on 5 matching bases. Trimming took off 4 bases at V and 4 bases at J, with 11 bases between the two ends. This CDR3 is built from 13 residues. The germline V gene has CDR1 SGDLS and CDR2 YYNGEE. CDR3 in amino acids: CASSLLGATEAFF. CDR3 DNA: TGTGCCAGCAGCCTCCTAGGGGCCACTGAAGCTTTCTTT.

For the CDR3, the DNA is TGTGCCAGCAGTCCGGGACTATCCACAGATACGCAGTATTTT. Translated: CASSPGLSTDTQYF. This chain uses TRBV6-4 with TRBJ2-3; 7 bases fit TRBD2. Germline values: CDR1 MRHNA, CDR2 SNTAGT. The CDR3 loop spans 14 amino acids. The V and J ends lost 5 bases and 2 bases, in that order; junction bases with no gene match: 4.

The chain combines TRBV7-9 with TRBJ2-7; 8 bases line up with TRBD2. The CDR3 covers 14 residues. Germline V gives CDR1 SEHNR, CDR2 FQNEAQ (reference sequence). After removal of 5 bases from V and 5 bases from J, the junction contained 8 bases not matched to a gene. The CDR3 DNA sequence: TGTGCCAGCAGCCCCCCGGGGGGGCCCCACGAGCAGTACTTC. Translating gives CASSPPGGPHEQYF.

V gene TRBV4-1 combines with J gene TRBJ1-4, with TRBD1 as a possible D gene (5 bases). V lost 5 bases and J lost 0, with 10 bases in between. This CDR3 has 15 amino acids. Germline CDR1 and CDR2: MGHRA and YSYEKL. As DNA, the CDR3 is TGCGCCAGCAGCTACCCGGGGGCAACTAATGAAAAACTGTTTTTT. It yields the protein CASSYPGATNEKLFF.

The J gene is TRBJ1-1, the V gene TRBV27; TRBD1 might be the D (5 bases). CDR3 size: 13 residues. The ends were cut back, 6 bases at V and 4 bases at J, with 12 bases in the middle. The V gene's germline CDR1 is MNHEY and CDR2 SMNVEV (reference sequence). The CDR3 sequence is CASRRWGGTEAFF. The CDR3 coding sequence is TGTGCCAGCAGACGCTGGGGGGGCACTGAAGCTTTCTTT.

This clone is a singleton in its sample. The chain couples TRBV14 to TRBJ1-3, with 11 bases aligning to TRBD1. Germline CDR1 and CDR2: SGHDN and FVKESK. V gave up 4 bases and J gave up 1 base; unmatched junction bases: 12. CDR3 length: 19 amino acids. For the CDR3, the DNA is TGTGCCAGCAGCCCCTTCCCGGACAGGGGGCCTGAATCTGGAAACACCATATATTTT. Residues: CASSPFPDRGPESGNTIYF.

The V and J genes are TRBV7-3 and TRBJ2-7, with D possibly matching TRBD2 (6 bases). The CDR3 runs 14 residues. CDR1 SGHTA and CDR2 FQGTGA come from the germline V gene. V was clipped by 5 bases and J by 7 bases, with 18 bases between them. CDR3: CASSQGIEAGEQYF. The CDR3 DNA reads as TGTGCCAGCAGCCAAGGGATAGAGGCGGGAGAGCAGTACTTC.

This chain links TRBV2 with TRBJ2-5, with D perhaps TRBD1 (5 bases). Germline V gene sequence: CDR1 SNHLY, CDR2 FYNNEI. V was cut by 6 bases and J by 3 bases, with 5 bases left in between. This CDR3 has 11 amino acids. This CDR3 is CASRGEETQYF. In DNA form, the CDR3 reads TGTGCCAGCAGAGGGGAAGAGACCCAGTACTTC.

This clone was seen only a few times. The rearrangement links TRBV4-1 to TRBJ2-5; 9 bases map to TRBD2. Germline loops: CDR1 MGHRA, CDR2 YSYEKL. The CDR3 is 16 residues long. J gave up 0 bases and V 8 bases, and 10 bases lay outside the gene matches. CDR3 nucleotide sequence: TGCGCCAGCTCCGAGTCTAGCGGGGAGTACCAAGAGACCCAGTACTTC. This codes for CASSESSGEYQETQYF.

DNA of the CDR3: TGTGCCTCAAATGGGGGGATGAACACTGAAGCTTTCTTT. This codes for CASNGGMNTEAFF. The chain is built from TRBV19 and TRBJ1-1; a weak D match, TRBD1 (5 bases). The germline V gene encodes CDR1 LNHDA and CDR2 SQIVND (reference sequence). V was clipped by 11 bases and J by 0 bases, with 13 bases between them. The CDR3 spans 13 residues.